What follows describes a single T cell receptor beta chain. This record belongs to a study of blood T cell repertoires in COVID-19. In the source study's methods: Nucleated cell number was recorded as an estimate derived from reference gene primer amplification. Here immunoSEQ multiplex PCR was the method, and the copy in TCRdb shows in-frame clones only, minus some. D and trimming were read from the DNA, whereas the V and J calls and clone size are those reported in that table. The data show around 300,000 clones, over 85% seen once. All enrollees were about 18 to 89 years old and from 20 to 30 US areas. Cohort assignment relied on participant-reported clinical history. This receptor was taken from a woman aged 55-70 years who had recovered from COVID-19. Sequenced sample: PBMCs or T cells enriched from blood (not recorded which).

Written as DNA, the CDR3 is TGTGCCAGCTCACCACCGGGTCTAGCGGGTAGCGGGGATACGCAGTATTTT. It specifies CASSPPGLAGSGDTQYF. The V call is TRBV18, the J call TRBJ2-3; 8 nucleotides align to TRBD2. CDR1 and CDR2 from the germline V gene are KGHSH and LQKENI. CDR3 length equals 17 residues. V was pared by 0 bases and J by 6 bases, with 11 bases of the junction left unmatched.